This T cell receptor beta chain was documented in a study of kidney transplant recipient with SARS-CoV-2 infection. Ten or more counts support this clonotype. A single record per CDR3 protein comes from TCRdb applying MiXCR to the reads. The sample holds fewer than 250,000 distinct CDR3 sequences, about 28% seen once. The CDR3 sequence is 14 residues long. The J segment lost 2 bases and the V segment lost 4 bases, leaving 6 bases of the junction unmatched. Germline V lookup: CDR1 SGHRS, CDR2 YFSETQ. Sequencing was performed on a blood sample, taken at baseline and on day 111 from a kidney transplant recipient. The TCR comes from a male patient in his thirties who had COVID-19 and was a kidney transplant recipient. T cells may partly derive from the graft donor. The chain has TRBV5-1 and TRBJ2-7, with TRBD1 matching over 7 bases. CDR3 amino acids: CASSSGQEPYEQYF. The DNA of the CDR3 is TGCGCCAGCAGCAGTGGACAGGAACCCTACGAGCAGTACTTC.